One and the same sample provided the 6 T cell receptor beta chains below, sequenced in a study of glioma-infiltrating T cells. Amplification of TCR alpha and beta CDR3 regions from RNA used iRepertoire nested multiplex PCR. TCRdb processed the multiplex PCR reads anew with MiXCR; each CDR3 protein has one entry. The sample yields about 180,000 distinct CDR3 sequences, about 40% seen once. Sequenced: glioma tissue, nonneoplastic brain tissue, or PBMCs (not recorded which). The receptor source for this set is a human donor with low-grade glioma or glioblastoma, undergoing nonglioma brain surgery, or in good health (not recorded which).

With respect to this clonotype: A much larger clone is a single base away; this may be a read error. The chain carries TRBV2 and TRBJ1-2; 7 bases match TRBD1. V lost 6 bases to trimming and J lost 10 bases; unmatched junction nucleotides: 8. The CDR3 totals 12 residues. Germline-derived CDR1 and CDR2 are SNHLY and FYNNEI. The CDR3 sequence is CASREGARVYTF. The DNA of the CDR3 is TGTGCCAGCAGGGAGGGGGCACGGGTCTACACCTTC.

The CDR3 spells CSANKGTGVTDTQYF. The CDR3, as DNA: TGCAGTGCTAATAAAGGGACAGGGGTCACAGATACGCAGTATTTT. This rearrangement joins TRBV20-1 to TRBJ2-3, with TRBD1 matching over 10 bases. Germline CDR1 and CDR2: DFQATT and SNEGSKA (reference sequence). With 4 bases clipped from V and 2 bases from J, the junction kept 6 bases outside the gene matches. This CDR3 has 15 residues.

This clonotype was observed at least ten times. The chain employs TRBV12-3 or TRBV12-4 and TRBJ2-1; 9 bases fit TRBD2. The CDR3 has 14 residues. J lost 8 bases, V lost 6 bases, and 8 bases had no gene match. CDR3 residues: CASRLGGLAYEQFF. CDR3 DNA: TGTGCCAGCAGACTGGGGGGACTAGCTTATGAGCAGTTCTTC.

Worth noting for this clonotype: One end of the junction is discordant with germline, which a read error may explain. The chain combines TRBV4-1 with TRBJ2-1; the match to TRBD2 covers 11 bases. Germline V gene sequence: CDR1 MGHRA, CDR2 YSYEKL. The CDR3 runs to 15 residues. CDR3 region: CASSQVSGRESEKFF. The CDR3 region has the DNA TGCGCCAGCAGCCAAGTTAGCGGGAGGGAGAGTGAGAAGTTCTTC.

This clonotype was picked up a small number of times. The chain couples TRBV12-5 to TRBJ2-1, with unresolved D. The germline CDR1 and CDR2 sequences are LGHNT and FRNRAP. This CDR3 spans 14 amino acids. Trimming took 1 base from V and 7 from J, leaving 11 bases between them. The CDR3 nucleotides are TGTGCTAGTGGTTTGGATTATGAAAGGAATGAGCAGTTCTTC. It is translated as CASGLDYERNEQFF.

Remarks on this clonotype: A read error may account for a junction end that differs from germline. V is TRBV19 and J is TRBJ2-7; TRBD2 matches 13 bases. The CDR3 has 17 residues. Per the germline V gene, CDR1 is LNHDA and CDR2 is SQIVND (reference sequence). CDR3 nucleotides: TGTTCCAGTAGTATCGGCCGAGGACTAGCGGGAGCCTACGAGCAGTACTTC. This codes for CSSSIGRGLAGAYEQYF.